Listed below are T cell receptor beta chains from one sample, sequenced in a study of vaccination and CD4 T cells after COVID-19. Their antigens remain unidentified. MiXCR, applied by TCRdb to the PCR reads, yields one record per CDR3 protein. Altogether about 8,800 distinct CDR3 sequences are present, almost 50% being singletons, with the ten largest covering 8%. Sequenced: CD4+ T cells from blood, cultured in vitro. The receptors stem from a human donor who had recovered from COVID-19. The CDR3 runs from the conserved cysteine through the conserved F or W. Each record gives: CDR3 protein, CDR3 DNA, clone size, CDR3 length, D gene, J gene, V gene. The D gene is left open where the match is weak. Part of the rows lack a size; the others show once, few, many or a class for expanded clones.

CASTGDGLLYEQYF,TGTGCCAGCACCGGGGACGGACTCCTCTACGAGCAGTACTTC,NA,14,NA,TRBJ2-7,TRBV28
CASSYSFWGGGSVYEQFF,TGTGCCAGCAGTTACTCGTTCTGGGGCGGGGGCTCCGTATATGAGCAGTTCTTC,NA,18,NA,TRBJ2-1,TRBV6-2/TRBV6-3
CSARMGLDGYTF,TGCAGTGCTAGAATGGGGTTAGATGGCTACACCTTC,NA,12,NA,TRBJ1-2,TRBV20-1
CASSKVAWYGYTF,TGTGCCAGCAGCAAAGTGGCCTGGTATGGCTACACCTTC,few,13,NA,TRBJ1-2,TRBV21-1
CASSLLGNTGELFF,TGTGCCAGCAGTTTACTAGGGAACACCGGGGAGCTGTTTTTT,NA,14,NA,TRBJ2-2,TRBV27
CASSPDGTGYGYTF,TGTGCCAGCAGCCCCGACGGGACCGGCTATGGCTACACCTTC,NA,14,NA,TRBJ1-2,TRBV7-9
CASSSDRGSTDTQYF,TGTGCCAGCAGCTCGGACAGGGGAAGCACAGATACGCAGTATTTT,NA,15,TRBD1,TRBJ2-3,TRBV7-6
CASSPLGREGNQPQHF,TGTGCCAGCTCACCACTAGGCAGGGAGGGCAATCAGCCCCAGCATTTT,NA,16,NA,TRBJ1-5,TRBV18
CASSEFSGLGGYNEQFF,TGTGCCAGCAGTGAATTCAGCGGGTTGGGTGGGTACAATGAGCAGTTCTTC,NA,17,NA,TRBJ2-1,TRBV2
CASSTQNSNQPQHF,TGTGCCAGCAGTACGCAAAATAGCAATCAGCCCCAGCATTTT,few,14,NA,TRBJ1-5,TRBV27
CASSQPVGGHTEAFF,TGCGCCAGCAGCCAACCAGTGGGGGGCCACACTGAAGCTTTCTTT,NA,15,NA,TRBJ1-1,TRBV4-1
CSAPDPPSGPQHF,TGCAGTGCTCCGGACCCCCCCTCAGGGCCCCAGCATTTT,few,13,NA,TRBJ1-5,TRBV20-1
CSARDSGRLRGYTF,TGCAGTGCTAGAGATTCAGGCCGGCTGCGGGGCTACACCTTC,medium-sized,14,NA,TRBJ1-2,TRBV20-1
CASKIDRTYGYTF,TGTGCCAGCAAGATAGACAGGACCTATGGCTACACCTTC,NA,13,NA,TRBJ1-2,TRBV6-4
CASSYLTPGLALQETQYF,TGTGCCAGCAGTTACTTGACCCCGGGACTAGCCCTCCAAGAGACCCAGTACTTC,few,18,TRBD2,TRBJ2-5,TRBV6-7
CATARGAGGDSNQPQHF,TGTGCCACGGCCCGAGGGGCCGGAGGCGATAGCAATCAGCCCCAGCATTTT,few,17,NA,TRBJ1-5,TRBV24-1
CASGRGGPGELFF,TGTGCCAGCGGGCGGGGTGGACCCGGGGAGCTGTTTTTT,NA,13,NA,TRBJ2-2,TRBV6-2/TRBV6-3
CASGLVPDGQGVQPQHF,TGTGCTAGTGGTTTGGTTCCAGACGGACAGGGGGTTCAGCCCCAGCATTTT,NA,17,TRBD1,TRBJ1-5,TRBV12-5
CASRRGGLRTAGYTF,TGTGCCAGTAGGCGAGGAGGCTTGAGAACGGCTGGCTACACCTTC,few,15,NA,TRBJ1-2,TRBV19
CASSPERTGGYGYTF,TGTGCCAGCTCGCCAGAGAGGACAGGGGGCTATGGCTACACCTTC,NA,15,TRBD1,TRBJ1-2,TRBV18
CAWSGTSGLYTGELFF,TGTGCCTGGAGTGGTACTAGCGGTTTGTACACCGGGGAGCTGTTTTTT,NA,16,TRBD2,TRBJ2-2,TRBV30
CASRTIAGNEQFF,TGTGCCAGCAGGACGATAGCGGGGAATGAGCAGTTCTTC,NA,13,TRBD2,TRBJ2-1,TRBV6-2/TRBV6-3
CSAKRSTGETEAFF,TGCAGTGCTAAACGTTCGACAGGGGAGACTGAAGCTTTCTTT,NA,14,TRBD1,TRBJ1-1,TRBV20-1
CASTEGGAGGYEQYF,TGTGCCAGCACTGAAGGGGGGGCAGGGGGCTACGAGCAGTACTTC,NA,15,NA,TRBJ2-7,TRBV5-4
CASSFSAIGGDTQYF,TGTGCCAGCAGCTTCTCCGCTATCGGGGGAGATACGCAGTATTTT,NA,15,NA,TRBJ2-3,TRBV7-2
CASSSTGRLGYEQYF,TGTGCCAGCAGCTCAACAGGGAGACTTGGCTACGAGCAGTACTTC,few,15,NA,TRBJ2-7,TRBV2
CASSYSATKDYGYTF,TGTGCCAGCAGTTACTCGGCGACGAAGGACTATGGCTACACCTTC,NA,15,NA,TRBJ1-2,TRBV6-5
CSARDRGGAGIGNTIYF,TGCAGTGCTAGAGATCGAGGTGGAGCAGGAATCGGAAACACCATATATTTT,few,17,NA,TRBJ1-3,TRBV20-1
CASSPHLAGGINTQYF,TGTGCCAGCAGCCCCCACCTAGCGGGGGGCATTAATACGCAGTATTTT,NA,16,TRBD2,TRBJ2-3,TRBV6-2/TRBV6-3
CAISGTSYNEQFF,TGTGCCATCAGTGGGACTAGTTACAATGAGCAGTTCTTC,NA,13,TRBD2,TRBJ2-1,TRBV10-3
CASRQGSTDTQYF,TGTGCCAGCAGACAGGGGAGCACAGATACGCAGTATTTT,once,13,TRBD1,TRBJ2-3,TRBV25-1
CASSGELSTDTQYF,TGTGCCAGCAGCGGGGAGCTTAGCACAGATACGCAGTATTTT,once,14,NA,TRBJ2-3,TRBV11-3
CASRPEYSSYEQYF,TGTGCCAGCAGACCAGAATATAGCTCCTACGAGCAGTACTTC,few,14,NA,TRBJ2-7,TRBV7-2
CASSISQGSNEQFF,TGTGCCAGTAGTATCTCACAGGGATCCAATGAGCAGTTCTTC,NA,14,NA,TRBJ2-1,TRBV19
CASRRHGGPNTEAFF,TGTGCCAGCCGGAGACACGGGGGACCGAACACTGAAGCTTTCTTT,NA,15,NA,TRBJ1-1,TRBV6-1
CATRNLAGVSEQFF,TGTGCCACCCGTAACCTAGCGGGAGTTTCGGAGCAGTTCTTC,once,14,TRBD2,TRBJ2-1,TRBV10-3
CASSLVYGINEQFF,TGTGCCAGCAGCTTGGTTTACGGGATTAATGAGCAGTTCTTC,NA,14,NA,TRBJ2-1,TRBV5-5
CASKQGARNSPLHF,TGCGCCAGTAAACAGGGGGCGCGGAATTCACCCCTCCACTTT,few,14,TRBD1,TRBJ1-6,TRBV10-2
CATSRALTVMDTEAFF,TGTGCCACCAGCAGAGCTTTAACGGTTATGGACACTGAAGCTTTCTTT,large,16,NA,TRBJ1-1,TRBV15
CASSLVDTLTVMNTEAFF,TGTGCCAGCAGCTTGGTGGACACCCTAACTGTCATGAACACTGAAGCTTTCTTT,NA,18,NA,TRBJ1-1,TRBV5-4
CASRTGTGAKGYTF,TGTGCCAGCAGAACCGGAACAGGGGCTAAAGGCTACACCTTC,NA,14,TRBD1,TRBJ1-2,TRBV28
CASSLYGPATGGDGYTF,TGTGCCAGCAGCTTGTATGGTCCCGCGACCGGCGGGGATGGCTACACCTTC,NA,17,NA,TRBJ1-2,TRBV5-6
CASKAAYNEQFF,TGTGCCAGCAAGGCAGCCTACAATGAGCAGTTCTTC,NA,12,NA,TRBJ2-1,TRBV2
CSARPGPTIGTF,TGCAGTGCTAGGCCGGGACCGACGATCGGGACCTTC,NA,12,NA,TRBJ1-2,TRBV20-1
CASSPTGIGNTIYF,TGTGCCAGCAGCCCCACAGGGATTGGAAACACCATATATTTT,once,14,NA,TRBJ1-3,TRBV6-1
CASTRQGGYRYTF,TGTGCCAGCACCCGACAGGGAGGTTATCGCTACACCTTC,NA,13,TRBD1,TRBJ1-2,TRBV6-1
CASSFFTTGSHGYTF,TGTGCCAGCAGTTTCTTCACAACAGGTTCACATGGCTACACCTTC,NA,15,NA,TRBJ1-2,TRBV28
CSVGVTGETQYF,TGCAGTGTTGGTGTAACAGGGGAAACCCAGTACTTC,NA,12,TRBD1,TRBJ2-5,TRBV20-1
CASRSGTGYSNQPQHF,TGTGCCAGCCGATCCGGGACAGGCTATAGCAATCAGCCCCAGCATTTT,NA,16,TRBD1,TRBJ1-5,TRBV6-1
CASSARGHTEAFF,TGTGCCAGTAGTGCTAGGGGCCACACTGAAGCTTTCTTT,NA,13,NA,TRBJ1-1,TRBV19
CASSYHKTGGISGANVLTF,TGTGCCAGCAGTTACCATAAAACAGGGGGGATTTCTGGGGCCAACGTCCTGACTTTC,NA,19,TRBD1,TRBJ2-6,TRBV6-5
CASSIGDQPQHF,TGTGCCAGTAGTATAGGGGATCAGCCCCAGCATTTT,NA,12,NA,TRBJ1-5,TRBV19
CASSENSAGNTEAFF,TGTGCCAGCAGTGAGAACTCTGCCGGCAACACTGAAGCTTTCTTT,NA,15,NA,TRBJ1-1,TRBV6-1
CSATRGGHEQYF,TGCAGTGCTACCAGAGGGGGTCACGAGCAGTACTTC,NA,12,NA,TRBJ2-7,TRBV20-1
CAWNTPTSGRAGGELFF,TGTGCCTGGAACACCCCGACTAGCGGGAGGGCCGGCGGGGAGCTGTTTTTT,NA,17,TRBD2,TRBJ2-2,TRBV30
CASSDGLAGGGEQYF,TGTGCCAGCAGTGACGGGCTAGCGGGTGGTGGGGAGCAGTACTTC,medium-sized,15,TRBD2,TRBJ2-7,TRBV2
CASSLRSSTDTQYF,TGTGCCAGCAGCTTGCGTTCGAGCACAGATACGCAGTATTTT,medium-sized,14,NA,TRBJ2-3,TRBV7-9
CASSMRRDSNQPQHF,TGTGCCAGTAGTATGAGGCGGGATAGCAATCAGCCCCAGCATTTT,NA,15,NA,TRBJ1-5,TRBV19
CAISEFGSTAYGYTF,TGTGCCATCAGTGAATTCGGCTCGACAGCCTATGGCTACACCTTC,NA,15,NA,TRBJ1-2,TRBV10-3
CATSDSRQGFPSGYGYTF,TGTGCCACCAGTGATTCTAGACAGGGGTTTCCTTCTGGATATGGCTACACCTTC,NA,18,TRBD1,TRBJ1-2,TRBV24-1